The 29 T cell receptor beta chains listed next were all sequenced from one sample in a study of T cell changes during pregnancy in multiple sclerosis. Here immunoSEQ multiplex PCR was the method, and the copy in TCRdb shows in-frame clones only, minus some. The sample lists under 90,000 clones; about 91% were seen once. This specimen consisted of peripheral blood, obtained in the second trimester of pregnancy. These receptors came from a female donor in good health, enrolled as a control in a pregnancy study.

V and J are TRBV2 and TRBJ2-1; D is ambiguous. CDR1 SNHLY and CDR2 FYNNEI come from the germline V gene. V was trimmed by 4 bases and J by 1 base, leaving 11 bases between them. CDR3 length: 15 residues. This CDR3 reads CASSGHTISYNEQFF. The CDR3 nucleotides read TGTGCCAGCAGTGGGCACACGATTTCCTACAATGAGCAGTTCTTC. Using reference TRBV2 and TRBJ2-1 for the parts outside the CDR3, the full variable domain is EPEVTQTPSHQVTQMGQEVILRCVPISNHLYFYWYRQILGQKVEFLVSFYNNEISEKSEIFDDQFSVERPDGSNFTLKIRSTKLEDSAMYFCASSGHTISYNEQFFGPGTRLTVL.

DNA for the CDR3: TGTGCCAGCAGCCCGGGCCTACAGGGCGGCGAGCAGTACTTC. As protein: CASSPGLQGGEQYF. The J gene is TRBJ2-7, the V gene TRBV9, with TRBD1 as a possible D gene (6 bases). There are 14 residues in the CDR3. Germline V gene lookup returns CDR1 SGDLS and CDR2 YYNGEE. V lost 4 bases and J 6 bases, leaving 17 bases between the germline ends.

The rearrangement links TRBV4-1 to TRBJ1-1; no clear D. Germline CDR1 reads MGHRA; CDR2 reads YSYEKL. This CDR3 contains 15 residues. The V end lost 0 bases, the J end lost 4 bases, and 12 bases lay between the germline ends. As DNA, the CDR3 is TGCGCCAGCAGCCAAGACATTAATCGGGGCACTGAAGCTTTCTTT. Protein product: CASSQDINRGTEAFF.

This chain connects TRBV5-8 to TRBJ2-7; 7 nucleotides match TRBD1. Trimming removed 0 bases from V and 1 base from J; junction bases left unmatched: 1. CDR3 size: 14 residues. In germline, CDR1 is SGHTS, CDR2 YDEGEE. CDR3 bases: TGTGCCAGCAGCTTGGGACAGGGATCCTACGAGCAGTACTTC. It yields the protein CASSLGQGSYEQYF. Full variable domain (missing parts from reference TRBV5-8 and TRBJ2-7): EAGVTQSPTHLIKTRGQQATLRCSPISGHTSVYWYQQALGLGLQFLLWYDEGEERNRGNFPPRFSGRQFPNYSSELNVNALELEDSALYLCASSLGQGSYEQYFGPGTRLTVT.

As concerns this clone: Sequence at one end of the junction differs from germline and may be a read error. The V and J genes are TRBV28 and TRBJ1-2; no clear D gene. The length of the CDR3 is 12 residues. In germline, CDR1 is MDHEN, CDR2 SYDVKM. The CDR3 coding sequence is TGTGCCAGCAGTTTATTGAGAGGTCCGGCTCACTTC. Translated: CASSLLRGPAHF.

This chain connects TRBV7-6 to TRBJ2-7; 10 bases map to TRBD1. Germline CDR1 SGHVS, CDR2 FNYEAQ. Trimming removed 4 bases from V and 5 bases from J; junction bases left unmatched: 11. The CDR3 loop spans 16 amino acids. The CDR3 is CASSSIRTGGTDEQYF. The DNA of the CDR3 is TGTGCCAGCAGCTCTATTAGGACAGGGGGAACAGACGAGCAGTACTTC. The full variable domain, its missing parts supplied by reference TRBV7-6 and TRBJ2-7, is GAGVSQSPRYKVTKRGQDVALRCDPISGHVSLYWYRQALGQGPEFLTYFNYEAQQDKSGLPNDRFSAERPEGSISTLTIQRTEQRDSAMYRCASSSIRTGGTDEQYFGPGTRLTVT.

The chain carries TRBV15 and TRBJ2-4; unclear D gene. The CDR3 contains 14 residues. Trimming cost V 0 bases and J 8 bases, with 11 bases left between them. Germline V lookup: CDR1 LNHNV, CDR2 YYDKDF (reference sequence). CDR3 region: CATSREKYGDIQYF. CDR3 DNA sequence: TGTGCCACCAGCAGAGAAAAGTACGGAGACATTCAGTACTTC.

This chain links TRBV19 with TRBJ1-1; tentatively, D is TRBD1 (5 bases). Trimming removed 4 bases from V and 1 base from J, with 10 bases in between. The germline V gene encodes CDR1 LNHDA and CDR2 SQIVND (reference sequence). The CDR3 length is 14 residues. Here the CDR3 DNA reads TGTGCCAGTAGTACTCAGGGCTGGAACACTGAAGCTTTCTTT. It specifies CASSTQGWNTEAFF.

The chain combines TRBV6-5 with TRBJ1-2; 11 positions match TRBD1. J gave up 5 bases and V 2 bases, and 7 bases lay outside the gene matches. CDR3 length: 16 residues. In germline, CDR1 is MNHEY, CDR2 SVGAGI. CDR3 residues: CASSYARTGGGYGYTF. The CDR3 nucleotides are TGTGCCAGCAGTTACGCTCGGACAGGGGGCGGATATGGCTACACCTTC.

The chain carries TRBV9 and TRBJ2-5; 9 bases align to TRBD1. Germline CDR1 is SGDLS and CDR2 is YYNGEE. V trimming: 0 bases; J trimming: 5 bases; junction bases outside the gene matches: 5. The CDR3 covers 15 residues. CDR3 protein: CASSVAGQGWETQYF. The DNA of the CDR3 is TGTGCCAGCAGCGTAGCCGGACAGGGGTGGGAGACCCAGTACTTC.

This clone has just one count. The J gene is TRBJ1-1, the V gene TRBV28; D unclear. Germline V CDR1 and CDR2: MDHEN, SYDVKM. The CDR3 has 17 amino acids. The V and J ends lost 2 bases and 1 base respectively, with 17 bases between them. The CDR3 here is CASSLQAPFEENTEAFF. The CDR3 nucleotides read TGTGCCAGCAGTTTACAAGCCCCCTTCGAGGAGAACACTGAAGCTTTCTTT.

The chain recombines TRBV27 with TRBJ2-3, with D possibly TRBD2 on 5 matching bases. CDR1 and CDR2 (germline): MNHEY, SMNVEV (reference sequence). This CDR3 is built from 15 residues. V dropped 5 bases and J dropped 0 bases, with 12 bases sitting between them. Here the CDR3 DNA reads TGTGCCAGCAGTGTCGTGGCGGGTAGCACAGATACGCAGTATTTT. Its translation: CASSVVAGSTDTQYF.

This rearrangement joins TRBV30 to TRBJ2-1; 11 bases match TRBD2. This CDR3 comprises 16 residues. The trim removed 3 bases at V and 2 bases at J, leaving 6 bases unmatched. Germline lookup yields CDR1 GTSNPN and CDR2 SVGIG (reference sequence). The CDR3 loop is CAWRGGTSGPYNEQFF. DNA of the CDR3: TGTGCCTGGAGGGGGGGGACTAGCGGTCCCTACAATGAGCAGTTCTTC.

The chain employs TRBV9 and TRBJ1-3; no firm D call. V was clipped by 6 bases and J by 0 bases, with 10 bases between them. The CDR3 covers 14 residues. CDR1 is SGDLS, CDR2 YYNGEE, per germline. The CDR3 protein is CASTESSSGNTIYF. CDR3 in DNA: TGTGCCAGCACCGAGAGTTCCTCTGGAAACACCATATATTTT.

The chain combines TRBV11-2 with TRBJ2-1; TRBD2 agrees at 8 bases. The CDR3 is 15 residues long. V shed 6 bases, J shed 2 bases, and the junction held 6 bases outside the gene matches. CDR1 SGHAT and CDR2 FQNNGV come from the germline V gene. This CDR3 reads CASRRSGRTYNEQFF. The CDR3 region has the DNA TGTGCCAGCAGGCGAAGCGGGAGAACCTACAATGAGCAGTTCTTC. The complete variable domain, with remaining parts taken from reference TRBV11-2 and TRBJ2-1, reads EAGVAQSPRYKIIEKRQSVAFWCNPISGHATLYWYQQILGQGPKLLIQFQNNGVVDDSQLPKDRFSAERLKGVDSTLKIQPAKLEDSAVYLCASRRSGRTYNEQFFGPGTRLTVL.

This sequence joins TRBV19 and TRBJ2-3, with a weak D call TRBD2 (5 bases). Deletions cut 3 bases from V and 0 bases from J, with 10 bases between. Germline V lookup: CDR1 LNHDA, CDR2 SQIVND (reference sequence). The CDR3 is made up of 15 amino acids. The CDR3: CASSIGSGSTDTQYF. CDR3 nucleotides: TGTGCCAGTAGTATTGGGAGCGGTAGCACAGATACGCAGTATTTT.

This clone was counted a single time. The J gene is TRBJ2-3, the V gene TRBV15; D is unresolved. Germline V gene sequence: CDR1 LNHNV, CDR2 YYDKDF (reference sequence). The V end was cut by 1 base, the J end by 2 bases, with 4 bases between. The CDR3 extends over 13 amino acids. CDR3 sequence (DNA): TGTGCCACCAGCAGAGTCTACACAGATACGCAGTATTTT. Protein sequence: CATSRVYTDTQYF. The complete variable domain, with remaining parts taken from reference TRBV15 and TRBJ2-3, reads DAMVIQNPRYQVTQFGKPVTLSCSQTLNHNVMYWYQQKSSQAPKLLFHYYDKDFNNEADTPDNFQSRRPNTSFCFLDIRSPGLGDTAMYLCATSRVYTDTQYFGPGTRLTVL.

This chain joins TRBV7-2 and TRBJ2-1; 9 nucleotides match TRBD2. Trimming removed 1 base from V and 9 bases from J; junction bases left unmatched: 7. The CDR3 is made up of 15 amino acids. Germline lookup yields CDR1 SGHTA and CDR2 FQGNSA. The CDR3 is CASSLVAGGLSEQFF. In DNA, the CDR3 is TGTGCCAGCAGCTTAGTGGCGGGAGGGCTAAGTGAGCAGTTCTTC.

This clone has just one count. The chain uses TRBV6-1 and TRBJ2-5; the match to TRBD1 covers 8 bases. The germline CDR1 and CDR2 sequences are MNHNS and SASEGT. Unmatched junction bases numbered 5, after V lost 6 bases and J lost 2 bases. There are 14 residues in the CDR3. CDR3 protein: CASSRTGIQETQYF. CDR3 in DNA: TGTGCCAGCAGCCGGACAGGGATACAAGAGACCCAGTACTTC.

The rearrangement uses TRBV2 and TRBJ1-4; 12 bases agree with TRBD1. Trimming took 6 bases from V and 0 from J; bases not matched to a gene: 5. This CDR3 comprises 17 residues. CDR1 and CDR2 from the germline V gene are SNHLY and FYNNEI. The CDR3 bases are TGTGCCAGCAGCGGGGACAGGGGGCGACCAACTAATGAAAAACTGTTTTTT. Protein: CASSGDRGRPTNEKLFF.

The CDR3 region is CATHRDSSGANVLTF. In nucleotides, the CDR3 is TGTGCCACACACAGGGACAGCTCTGGGGCCAACGTCCTGACTTTC. This chain connects TRBV28 to TRBJ2-6; 7 bases agree with TRBD1. The CDR3 covers 15 residues. Germline V gene lookup returns CDR1 MDHEN and CDR2 SYDVKM. The V segment lost 10 bases and the J segment 0 bases; nucleotides outside the gene matches: 6.

The J gene is TRBJ1-2, the V gene TRBV5-6, with 9 bases matching TRBD1. This CDR3 comprises 13 residues. Germline V CDR1 and CDR2: SGHDT, YYEEEE. With 5 bases clipped from V and 8 bases from J, the junction kept 7 bases outside the gene matches. The CDR3 DNA reads TGTGCCAGCAGGGGGACAGGGTTTCGAGGCTACACCTTC. Protein: CASRGTGFRGYTF.

The chain is built from TRBV6-5 and TRBJ2-7, with TRBD1 matching 8 bases. With 6 bases clipped from V and 5 bases from J, the junction kept 9 bases outside the gene matches. The CDR3 runs 14 residues. Germline V gene sequence: CDR1 MNHEY, CDR2 SVGAGI. This CDR3 is CASRSPGGGHEQYF. CDR3 nucleotide sequence: TGTGCCAGCAGGTCTCCAGGGGGCGGGCACGAGCAGTACTTC.

J is TRBJ1-1 and V is TRBV19; 8 bases are shared with TRBD1. The CDR3 extends over 14 amino acids. Germline V gene lookup returns CDR1 LNHDA and CDR2 SQIVND (reference sequence). V lost 7 bases and J lost 4; bases outside the gene matches: 8. The CDR3 here is CASILRGQSTEAFF. The CDR3 nucleotides read TGTGCCAGTATACTCAGGGGGCAGAGCACTGAAGCTTTCTTT.

The chain employs TRBV7-9 and TRBJ2-7; 10 bases are shared with TRBD2. V shed 1 base and J 5 bases; nucleotides not matched to a gene: 5. The CDR3 spans 15 residues. The germline CDR1 and CDR2 sequences are SEHNR and FQNEAQ (reference sequence). CDR3 coding DNA: TGTGCCAGCAGCTTAGAAAGCGGGAGGGCCGACGAGCAGTACTTC. This gives the protein CASSLESGRADEQYF.

The V call is TRBV25-1, the J call TRBJ2-7; no firm D call. Germline CDR1 is MGHDK and CDR2 is SYGVNS. The CDR3 has 14 amino acids. The germline V and J ends were trimmed by 3 bases and 6 bases, with 15 bases remaining between them. This chain's CDR3 is CASSDETYFGEQYF. CDR3 coding DNA: TGTGCCAGCAGTGATGAGACTTACTTCGGCGAGCAGTACTTC.

J is TRBJ2-1 and V is TRBV6-4, with D maybe TRBD2 (6 bases). The CDR3 is 16 amino acids. Germline CDR1 reads MRHNA; CDR2 reads SNTAGT. V lost 3 bases and J 1 base, leaving 13 bases between the germline ends. The CDR3 is CASSEVAGPSYNEQFF. DNA of the CDR3: TGTGCCAGCAGTGAGGTGGCGGGACCTTCCTACAATGAGCAGTTCTTC.

The V call is TRBV28, the J call TRBJ1-5, with a tentative D call TRBD1 (5 bases). The V gene lost 0 bases and the J gene lost 2 bases, with 8 bases spanning the gap. Germline V lookup: CDR1 MDHEN, CDR2 SYDVKM. The CDR3 spans 15 residues. CDR3 nucleotide sequence: TGTGCCAGCAGTTTATGGGGGCAGGGCAATCAGCCCCAGCATTTT. Residues: CASSLWGQGNQPQHF.

The rearrangement joins TRBV12-2 to TRBJ2-1; TRBD1, the table's D call, was not compared with the DNA. TRBV12-2 represents a pseudogene. This CDR3 has 15 residues. In nucleotides, the CDR3 is TGTGCAAGTCGCTTAGGGGCACACTCCCAGGATGAGCAGTTCTTC. Translating it yields CASRLGAHSQDEQFF.